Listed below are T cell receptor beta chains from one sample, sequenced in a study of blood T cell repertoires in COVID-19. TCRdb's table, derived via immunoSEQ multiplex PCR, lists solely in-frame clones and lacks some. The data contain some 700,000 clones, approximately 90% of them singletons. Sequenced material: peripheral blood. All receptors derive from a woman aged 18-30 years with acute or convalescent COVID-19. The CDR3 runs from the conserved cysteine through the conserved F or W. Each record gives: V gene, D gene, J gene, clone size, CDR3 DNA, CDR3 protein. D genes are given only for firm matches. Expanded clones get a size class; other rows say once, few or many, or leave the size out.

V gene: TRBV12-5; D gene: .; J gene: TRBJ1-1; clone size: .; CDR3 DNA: TGTGCTAGTGGTTTTGGAACAGGGCTGGGCACTGAAGCTTTCTTT; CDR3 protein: CASGFGTGLGTEAFF
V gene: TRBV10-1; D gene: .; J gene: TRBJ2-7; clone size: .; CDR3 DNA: TGCGCCAGCAGTGGAGGTAGCAGGGCCTACGAGCAGTACTTC; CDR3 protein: CASSGGSRAYEQYF
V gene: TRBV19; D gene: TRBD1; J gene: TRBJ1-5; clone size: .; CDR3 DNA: TGTGCCAGTAGTCAGACAGGGGATCAGCCCCAGCATTTT; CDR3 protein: CASSQTGDQPQHF
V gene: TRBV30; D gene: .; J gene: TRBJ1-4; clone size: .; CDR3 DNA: TGTGCCTGGACTACCCAGGCCTCTAATGAAAAACTGTTTTTT; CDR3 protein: CAWTTQASNEKLFF
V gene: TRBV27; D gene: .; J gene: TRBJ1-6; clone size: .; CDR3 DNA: TGTGCCACAGGGGAGACGCTGTATAATTCACCCCTCCACTTT; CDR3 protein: CATGETLYNSPLHF
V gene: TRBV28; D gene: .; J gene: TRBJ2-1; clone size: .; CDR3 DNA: TGTGCCAGCAGTTTGACTGAAAACAATGAGCAGTTCTTC; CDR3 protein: CASSLTENNEQFF
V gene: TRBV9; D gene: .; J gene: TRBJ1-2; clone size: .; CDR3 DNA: TGTGCCAGCAGCCCTCGCCCGGACAGTTTCTATGGCTACACCTTC; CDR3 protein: CASSPRPDSFYGYTF
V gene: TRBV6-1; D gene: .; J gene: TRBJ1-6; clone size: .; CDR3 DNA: TGTGCCAGCAGTGAATTTATGATAGGGAGCTCCTATAATTCACCCCTCCACTTT; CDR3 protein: CASSEFMIGSSYNSPLHF
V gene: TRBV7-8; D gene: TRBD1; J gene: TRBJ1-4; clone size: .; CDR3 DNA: TGTGCCAGCAGCACCAACAGGGGCCTCAATGAAAAACTGTTTTTT; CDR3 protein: CASSTNRGLNEKLFF
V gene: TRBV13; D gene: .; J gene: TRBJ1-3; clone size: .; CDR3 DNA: TGTGCCAGCAGCTTAGGGAGCGGTCTCTCTGGAAACACCATATATTTT; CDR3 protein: CASSLGSGLSGNTIYF
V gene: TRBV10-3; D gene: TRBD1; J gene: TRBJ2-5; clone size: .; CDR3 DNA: TGTGCCATCAGTGCGGCAGGGGGCCCTACTTACCAAGAGACCCAGTACTTC; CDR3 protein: CAISAAGGPTYQETQYF
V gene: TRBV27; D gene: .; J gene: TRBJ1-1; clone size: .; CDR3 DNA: TGTGCCAGCAGTCGCGGCGGCGCTTCCCGGAGGACTGAAGCTTTCTTT; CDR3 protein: CASSRGGASRRTEAFF
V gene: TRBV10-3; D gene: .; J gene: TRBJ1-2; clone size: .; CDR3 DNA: TGTGCCACCCACTTTACAGAAGACTATGGCTACACCTTC; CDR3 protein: CATHFTEDYGYTF
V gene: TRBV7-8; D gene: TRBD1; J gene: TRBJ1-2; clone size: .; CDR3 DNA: TGTGCCAGCACCACAGGACAGGGAAGCTATGGCTACACCTTC; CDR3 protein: CASTTGQGSYGYTF
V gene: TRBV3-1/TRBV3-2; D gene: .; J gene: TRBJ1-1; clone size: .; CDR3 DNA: TGTGCCAGCAGCCAAGGGCAGGGAGGCACTGAAGCTTTCTTT; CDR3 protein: CASSQGQGGTEAFF
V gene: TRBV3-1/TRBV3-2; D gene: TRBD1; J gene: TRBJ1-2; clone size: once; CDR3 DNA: TGTGCCAGCAGCCAAGACGGAGGACAGGCAGATGGCTACACCTTC; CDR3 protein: CASSQDGGQADGYTF
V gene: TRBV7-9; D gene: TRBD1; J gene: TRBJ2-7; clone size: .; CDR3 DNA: TGTGCCAACTCGACAGGGAACGAGCAGTACTTC; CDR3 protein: CANSTGNEQYF
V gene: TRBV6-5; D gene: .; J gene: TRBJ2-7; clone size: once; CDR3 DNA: TGTGCCAGCAGGGCCGTTGGCGGGGCTTCCTACGAGCAGTACTTC; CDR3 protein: CASRAVGGASYEQYF
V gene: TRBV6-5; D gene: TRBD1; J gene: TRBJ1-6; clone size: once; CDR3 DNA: TGTGCCAGCAATCGGGACAGGTATAATTCACCCCTCCACTTT; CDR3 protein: CASNRDRYNSPLHF
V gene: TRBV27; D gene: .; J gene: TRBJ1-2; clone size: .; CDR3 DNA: TGTGCCAGCAGTTATACAGGGTCATGGGGCTACACCTTC; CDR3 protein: CASSYTGSWGYTF
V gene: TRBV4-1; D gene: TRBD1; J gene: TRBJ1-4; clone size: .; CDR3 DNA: TGCGCCAGCAGCCAGACAGGGCTTGGGGAAAAACTGTTTTTT; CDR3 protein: CASSQTGLGEKLFF
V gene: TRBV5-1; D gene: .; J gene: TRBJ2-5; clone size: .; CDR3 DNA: TGCGCCAGCGGGGGGATGGCACAAGAGACCCAGTACTTC; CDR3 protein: CASGGMAQETQYF
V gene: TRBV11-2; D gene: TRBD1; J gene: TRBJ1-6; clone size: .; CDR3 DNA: TGTGCCAGCAGCTTATGGGTCAGGACAGGGAACAATTCACCCCTCCACTTT; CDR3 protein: CASSLWVRTGNNSPLHF
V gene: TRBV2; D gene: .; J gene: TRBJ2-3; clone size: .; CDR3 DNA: TGTGCCAGCCCCCAACAGGTCACAGATACGCAGTATTTT; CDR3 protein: CASPQQVTDTQYF
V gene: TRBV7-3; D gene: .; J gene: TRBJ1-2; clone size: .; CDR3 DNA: TGTGCCAGCAGCCCCGGGCCAGGGGAGCGTGGCTACACCTTC; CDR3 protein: CASSPGPGERGYTF
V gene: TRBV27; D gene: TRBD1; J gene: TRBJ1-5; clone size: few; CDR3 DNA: TGTGCCAGCAGTTCCGGACAGGGTTACAATCAGCCCCAGCATTTT; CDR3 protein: CASSSGQGYNQPQHF
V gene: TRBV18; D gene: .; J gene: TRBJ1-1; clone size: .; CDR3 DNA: TGTGCCAGCTCACCACAGGGGGTTACGAACACTGAAGCTTTCTTT; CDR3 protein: CASSPQGVTNTEAFF
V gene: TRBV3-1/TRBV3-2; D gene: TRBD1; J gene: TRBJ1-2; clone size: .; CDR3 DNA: TGTGCCAGCAGCCACCCTAGCTGGGGTAGGAACCGGGACAGGGTTCCGTCCAACTATGGCTACACCTTC; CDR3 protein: CASSHPSWGRNRDRVPSNYGYTF
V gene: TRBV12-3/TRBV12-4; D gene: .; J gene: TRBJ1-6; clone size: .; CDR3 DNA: TGTGCCAGCAGTTTCCAAAATTCACCCCTCCACTTT; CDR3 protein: CASSFQNSPLHF
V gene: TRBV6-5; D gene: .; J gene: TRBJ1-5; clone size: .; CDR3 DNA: TGTGCCAGCAGTCCTGGGACAACAAATCAGCCCCAGCATTTT; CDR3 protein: CASSPGTTNQPQHF
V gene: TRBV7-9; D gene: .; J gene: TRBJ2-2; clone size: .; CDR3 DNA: TGTGCCGACGGTCGGGCCGGGGAGCTGTTTTTT; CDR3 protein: CADGRAGELFF
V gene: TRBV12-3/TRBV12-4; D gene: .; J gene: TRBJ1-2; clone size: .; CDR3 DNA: TGTGCCAGCAGTTTAAGCACGGGCTACACCTTC; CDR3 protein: CASSLSTGYTF
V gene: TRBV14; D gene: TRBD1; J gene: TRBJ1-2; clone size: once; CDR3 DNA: TGTGCCAGCAGCCAACAATGGACAGGAGGAAGCTATGGCTACACCTTC; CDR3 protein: CASSQQWTGGSYGYTF
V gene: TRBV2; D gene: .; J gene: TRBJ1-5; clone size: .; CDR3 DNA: TGTGCCAGCAGCCTCCGGATACAGGGCGTGGGTGGCCAGCCCCAGCATTTT; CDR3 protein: CASSLRIQGVGGQPQHF
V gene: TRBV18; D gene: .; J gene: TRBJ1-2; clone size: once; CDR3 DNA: TGTGCCAGCTCACCACCGATCGGGGAAGGCTACACCTTC; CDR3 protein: CASSPPIGEGYTF
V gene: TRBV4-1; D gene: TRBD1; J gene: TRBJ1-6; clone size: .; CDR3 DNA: TGCGCCAGCAGCCATAACGGACAGGGTCAAAATTCACCCCTCCACTTT; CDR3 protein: CASSHNGQGQNSPLHF
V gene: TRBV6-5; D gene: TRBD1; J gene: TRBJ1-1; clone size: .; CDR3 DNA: TGTGCCAGCAACACAGGGGGTAGCGAAGCTTTCTTT; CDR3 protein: CASNTGGSEAFF
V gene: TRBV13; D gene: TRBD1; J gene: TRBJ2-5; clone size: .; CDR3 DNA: TGTGCCAGCAGCTTAGGAGGTTCCCTTACAGGGGAAGAGACCCAGTACTTC; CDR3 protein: CASSLGGSLTGEETQYF
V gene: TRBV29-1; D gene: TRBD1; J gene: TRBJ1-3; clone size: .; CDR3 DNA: TGCAGCGTTGCGGGACAGGGGGCGAACACCATATATTTT; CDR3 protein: CSVAGQGANTIYF
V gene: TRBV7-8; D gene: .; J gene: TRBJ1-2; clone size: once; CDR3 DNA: TGTGCCAGCAGCTTAGATCCGGGGTTGGACTATGGCTACACCTTC; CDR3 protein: CASSLDPGLDYGYTF
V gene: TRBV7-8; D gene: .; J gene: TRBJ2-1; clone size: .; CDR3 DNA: TGTGCCAGCAGCTTATTAAGGGGCCAACCCTACAATGAGCAGTTCTTC; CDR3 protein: CASSLLRGQPYNEQFF
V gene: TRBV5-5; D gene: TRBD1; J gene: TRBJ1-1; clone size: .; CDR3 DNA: TGTGCCAGCAGCTTGGGATCGGACAGGGTGTCCCCTGAAGCTTTCTTT; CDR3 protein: CASSLGSDRVSPEAFF
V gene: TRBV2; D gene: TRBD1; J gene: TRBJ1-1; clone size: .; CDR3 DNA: TGTGCCAGCATTGACAGGGGAAACACTGAAGCTTTCTTT; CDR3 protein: CASIDRGNTEAFF
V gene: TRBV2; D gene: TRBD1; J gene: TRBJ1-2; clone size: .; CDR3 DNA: TGTGCCAGCAGTGAGAGTACAGGGGGCATCTATGGCTACACCTTC; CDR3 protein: CASSESTGGIYGYTF
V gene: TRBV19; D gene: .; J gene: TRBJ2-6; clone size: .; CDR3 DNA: TGTGCCAGTAGAACCGGGACAAGGAGCTCTGGGGCCAACGTCCTGACTTTC; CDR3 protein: CASRTGTRSSGANVLTF
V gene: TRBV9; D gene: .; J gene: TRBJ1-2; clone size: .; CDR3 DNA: TGTGCCAGCAGCGTAGGGGGCACCCTCTATGGCTACACCTTC; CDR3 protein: CASSVGGTLYGYTF
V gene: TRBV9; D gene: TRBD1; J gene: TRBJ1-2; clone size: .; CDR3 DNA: TGTGCCAGCAGCGATCTACAGGGGCCTCCCTATGGCTACACCTTC; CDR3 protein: CASSDLQGPPYGYTF
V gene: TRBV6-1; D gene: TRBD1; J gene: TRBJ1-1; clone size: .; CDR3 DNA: TGTGCCAGCAGTGAAGGTCGGGACAGGCTATTGAACACTGAAGCTTTCTTT; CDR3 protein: CASSEGRDRLLNTEAFF
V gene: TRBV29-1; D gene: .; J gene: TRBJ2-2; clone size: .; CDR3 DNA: TGCAGCGTGGGGGCGTCCACCGGGGAGCTGTTTTTT; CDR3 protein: CSVGASTGELFF
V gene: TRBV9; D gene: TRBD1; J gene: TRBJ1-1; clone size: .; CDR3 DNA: TGTGCCAGCAGCGCACGCCTGACAGGGGGCGAAGCTTTCTTT; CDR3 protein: CASSARLTGGEAFF
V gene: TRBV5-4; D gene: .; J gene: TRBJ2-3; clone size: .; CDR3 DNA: TGTGCCAGCAATAAATTGGCTAGCACAGATACGCAGTATTTT; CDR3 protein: CASNKLASTDTQYF
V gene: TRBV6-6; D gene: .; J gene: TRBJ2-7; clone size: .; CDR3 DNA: TGTGCCAGCAGCCCAAGGGACATTAATTTCGGGCAGTACTTC; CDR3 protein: CASSPRDINFGQYF
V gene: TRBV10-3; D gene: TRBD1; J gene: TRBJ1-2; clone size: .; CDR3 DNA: TGTGCCATCAGTGATCCCCGGTGGACAGGGACTGGCTACACCTTC; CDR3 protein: CAISDPRWTGTGYTF
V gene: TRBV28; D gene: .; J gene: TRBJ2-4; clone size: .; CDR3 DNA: TGTGCCAGCAGTTTCCAAGCGGGAAACATTCAGTACTTC; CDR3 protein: CASSFQAGNIQYF
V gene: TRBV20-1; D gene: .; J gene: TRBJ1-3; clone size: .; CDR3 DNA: TGCAGTGCTAGTGCCTACTCTGGAAACACCATATATTTT; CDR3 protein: CSASAYSGNTIYF
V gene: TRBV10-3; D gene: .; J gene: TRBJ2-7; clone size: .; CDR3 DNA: TGTGCCATCAGTGGGAAACAGGGATACGAGCAGTACTTC; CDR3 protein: CAISGKQGYEQYF
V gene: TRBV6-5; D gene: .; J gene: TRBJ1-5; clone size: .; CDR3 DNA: TGTGCCAGCAGTAGCGGAGGGAGAGGGAATCAGCCCCAGCATTTT; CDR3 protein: CASSSGGRGNQPQHF
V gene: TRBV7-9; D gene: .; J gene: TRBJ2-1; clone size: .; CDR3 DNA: TGTGCCAGCAGTCATACCCCGTGGTCAGTACACAATGAGCAGTTCTTC; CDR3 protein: CASSHTPWSVHNEQFF
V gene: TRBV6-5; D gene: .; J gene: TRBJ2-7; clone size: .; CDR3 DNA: TGTGCCAGCAGTACTCTCTACGAGCAGTACTTC; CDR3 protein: CASSTLYEQYF